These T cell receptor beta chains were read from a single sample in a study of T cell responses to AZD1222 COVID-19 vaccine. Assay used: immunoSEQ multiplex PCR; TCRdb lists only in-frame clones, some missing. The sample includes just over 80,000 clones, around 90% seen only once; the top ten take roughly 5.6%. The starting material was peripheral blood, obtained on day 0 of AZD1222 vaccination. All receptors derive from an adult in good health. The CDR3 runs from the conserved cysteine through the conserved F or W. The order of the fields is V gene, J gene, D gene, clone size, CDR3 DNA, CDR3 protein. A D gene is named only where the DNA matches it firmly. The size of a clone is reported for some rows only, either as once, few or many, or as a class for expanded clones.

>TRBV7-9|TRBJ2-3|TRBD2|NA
TGTGCCAGCAGCGCGGAAAGACTAGCTCTTACGCAGTATTTT
CASSAERLALTQYF
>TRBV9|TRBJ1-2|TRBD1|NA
TGTGCCAGCAGCGTAGCACCGGGCGGGACAGGGGATGATGGCTACACCTTC
CASSVAPGGTGDDGYTF
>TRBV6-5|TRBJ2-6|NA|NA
TGTGCCAGCAGTTACCTGCGGAACTCTGGGGCCAACGTCCTGACTTTC
CASSYLRNSGANVLTF
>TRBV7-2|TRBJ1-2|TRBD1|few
TGTGCCAGCAGCTCACAGGGGGCAAGATATGGCTACACCTTC
CASSSQGARYGYTF
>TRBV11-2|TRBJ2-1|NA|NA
TGTGCCAGCAGCTCCCTTGGGGGTTCCTACAATGAGCAGTTCTTC
CASSSLGGSYNEQFF
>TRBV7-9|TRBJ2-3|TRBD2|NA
TGTGCCAGCAGCTTGTTACTAGCGGGGGGGTCGGATACGCAGTATTTT
CASSLLLAGGSDTQYF
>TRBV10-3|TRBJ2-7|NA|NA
TGTGCCATCAGTGAGAATGATTGGACAAACCCCTACGAGCAGTACTTC
CAISENDWTNPYEQYF
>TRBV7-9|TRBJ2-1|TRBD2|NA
TGTGCCAGCAGCTTCGGACTAGCGGGGCCCGAAGAAGTGTACAATGAGCAGTTCTTC
CASSFGLAGPEEVYNEQFF
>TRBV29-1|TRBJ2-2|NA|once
TGCAGCGTTGTGGGGGATCGAGCTGGGAACACCGGGGAGCTGTTTTTT
CSVVGDRAGNTGELFF
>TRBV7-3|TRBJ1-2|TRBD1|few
TGTGCCAGCAGCTACCGCGGACAGGAAGGTGGCTACACCTTC
CASSYRGQEGGYTF
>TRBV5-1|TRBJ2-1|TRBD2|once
TGCGCCAGCATGGGACTAGCGGGGGCCAACAATGAGCAGTTCTTC
CASMGLAGANNEQFF
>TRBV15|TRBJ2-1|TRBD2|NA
TGTGCCACCTCCCGGGGGACACTACAGTTAGCGGGGCACTCCTACAATGAGCAGTTCTTC
CATSRGTLQLAGHSYNEQFF
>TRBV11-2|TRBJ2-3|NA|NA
TGTGCCAGCACCTCCGCAAATTGGGATACGCAGTATTTT
CASTSANWDTQYF
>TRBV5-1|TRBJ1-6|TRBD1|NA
TGCGCCAGCAGCTTGGGTGCTCCAGGGGGCAGCTCCTATAATTCACCCCTCCACTTT
CASSLGAPGGSSYNSPLHF
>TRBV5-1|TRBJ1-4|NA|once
TGCGCCAGCAGGCACGGACAGTTGGGTGAAAAACTGTTTTTT
CASRHGQLGEKLFF
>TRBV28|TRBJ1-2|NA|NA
TGTGCCAGCAGTAGCCTGGGTGGCTACACCTTC
CASSSLGGYTF
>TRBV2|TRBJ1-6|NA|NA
TGTGCCAGCAGTGATTGGCAGGCAAATAATTCACCCCTCCACTTT
CASSDWQANNSPLHF
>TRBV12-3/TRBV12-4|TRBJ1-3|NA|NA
TGTGCCAGTGGCCGGGGGGCTGGAAACACCATATATTTT
CASGRGAGNTIYF
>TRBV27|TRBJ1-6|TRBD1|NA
TGTGCCAGCAGTTCGAAAGGGACAGGCAGCTCCTATAATTCACCCCTCCACTTT
CASSSKGTGSSYNSPLHF
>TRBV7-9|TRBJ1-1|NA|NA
TGTGCCAGCAGCTATGGTATGAACACTGAAGCTTTCTTT
CASSYGMNTEAFF
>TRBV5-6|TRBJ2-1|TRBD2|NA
TGTGCCAGCAGCCGACGCCAGACTAGCGGGGGCCGGGAGGTCTTC
CASSRRQTSGGREVF
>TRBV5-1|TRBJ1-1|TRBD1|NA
TGCGCCAGCAGATTGGACAGGGGGGCATCTGAAGCTTTCTTT
CASRLDRGASEAFF
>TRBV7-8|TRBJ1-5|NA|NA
TGTGCCAGCAGACTGGACAGACTAAATAGCAATCAGCCCCAGCATTTT
CASRLDRLNSNQPQHF
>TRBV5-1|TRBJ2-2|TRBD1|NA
TGCGCCAGCAGCCTGGAACCGACAGGGAGCGCCGGGGAGCTGTTTTTT
CASSLEPTGSAGELFF
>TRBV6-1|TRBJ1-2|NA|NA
TGTGCCAGCAGTGAACGGACGGTCTATGGCTACACCTTC
CASSERTVYGYTF
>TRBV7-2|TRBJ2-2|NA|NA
TGTGCCAGCAGCTTAATAAGAGGGGAGCTGTTTTTT
CASSLIRGELFF
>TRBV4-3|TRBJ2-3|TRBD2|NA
TGCGCCAGCAGCCAAGATCCGGGGGGGGAGGCAGATACGCAGTATTTT
CASSQDPGGEADTQYF
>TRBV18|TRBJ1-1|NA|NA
TGTGCCAGCTCACCGGAGGGGGGCCTGAACACTGAAGCTTTCTTT
CASSPEGGLNTEAFF
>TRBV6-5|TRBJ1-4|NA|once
TGTGCCAGCAGCGGGAGGCGGGCAACTAATGAAAAACTGTTTTTT
CASSGRRATNEKLFF
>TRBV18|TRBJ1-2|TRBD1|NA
TGTGCCAGCTCACTGGACAGGGGACTGTCGGGGTACACCTTC
CASSLDRGLSGYTF
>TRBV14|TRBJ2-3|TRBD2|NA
TGTGCCAGCAGCCAATTGCCCGGGACTAGCGGGGGCTTTAATAAAGGGCCCACAGATACGCAGTATTTT
CASSQLPGTSGGFNKGPTDTQYF
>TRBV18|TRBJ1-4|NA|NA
TGTGCCAGCTCGGAAGGGCGTAATGAAAAACTGTTTTTT
CASSEGRNEKLFF
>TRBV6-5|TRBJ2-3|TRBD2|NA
TGTGCCAGCCACTCGCGGGGGAAGGGCACAGATACGCAGTATTTT
CASHSRGKGTDTQYF
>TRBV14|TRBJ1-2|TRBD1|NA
TGTGCCAGCAGCCTCTACTCTTGGACAGGGGAGCGGGCTAACTATGGCTACACCTTC
CASSLYSWTGERANYGYTF
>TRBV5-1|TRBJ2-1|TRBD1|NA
TGCGCCAGCAGCTTGGGGACCCCGGGACAGCGGTCCAGTGAGCAGTTCTTC
CASSLGTPGQRSSEQFF
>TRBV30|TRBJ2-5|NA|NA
TGTGCCTGGAGTGTAGGAGGTGTGAGAGAGACCCAGTACTTC
CAWSVGGVRETQYF
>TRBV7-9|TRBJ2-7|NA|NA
TGTGCCAGCAGCTTAACTACAGGGTCAATCGAGCAGTACTTC
CASSLTTGSIEQYF
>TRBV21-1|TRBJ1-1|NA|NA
TGTGCCAGCAGCAGCCGGGACGCGAACACTGAAGCTTTCTTT
CASSSRDANTEAFF
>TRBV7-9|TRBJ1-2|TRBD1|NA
TGTGCCAGCAGCGGAATGGGACAGGGGAGGGATGGCTACACCTTC
CASSGMGQGRDGYTF
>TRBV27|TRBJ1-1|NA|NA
TGTGCCAGCAGTTACCAGGGGAGCACTGAAGCTTTCTTT
CASSYQGSTEAFF
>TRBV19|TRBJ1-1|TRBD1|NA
TGTGCCAGTAGTATAGATCAGGGACAGTATGAAGCTTTCTTT
CASSIDQGQYEAFF